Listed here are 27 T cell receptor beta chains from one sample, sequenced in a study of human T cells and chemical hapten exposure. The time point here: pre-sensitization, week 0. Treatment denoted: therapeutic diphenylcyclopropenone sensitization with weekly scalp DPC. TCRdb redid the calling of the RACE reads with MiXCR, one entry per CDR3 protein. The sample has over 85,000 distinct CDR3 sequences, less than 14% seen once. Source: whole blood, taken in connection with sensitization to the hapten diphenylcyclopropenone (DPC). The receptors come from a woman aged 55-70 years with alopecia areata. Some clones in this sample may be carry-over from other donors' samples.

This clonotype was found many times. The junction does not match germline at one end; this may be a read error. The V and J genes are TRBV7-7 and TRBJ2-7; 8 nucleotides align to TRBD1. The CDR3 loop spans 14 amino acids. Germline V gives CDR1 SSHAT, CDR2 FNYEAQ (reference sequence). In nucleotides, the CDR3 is TGTGCTAGCAAACCAGGGACAGGCTCCTACGAGCAGTACTTC. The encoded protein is CASKPGTGSYEQYF.

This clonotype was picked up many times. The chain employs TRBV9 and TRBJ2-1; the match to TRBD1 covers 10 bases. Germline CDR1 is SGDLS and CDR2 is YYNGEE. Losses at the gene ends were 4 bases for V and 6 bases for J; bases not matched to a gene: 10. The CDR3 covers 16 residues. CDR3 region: CASSSRDRGAVNEQFF. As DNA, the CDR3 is TGTGCCAGCAGCTCGCGGGACAGGGGAGCCGTCAATGAGCAGTTCTTC.

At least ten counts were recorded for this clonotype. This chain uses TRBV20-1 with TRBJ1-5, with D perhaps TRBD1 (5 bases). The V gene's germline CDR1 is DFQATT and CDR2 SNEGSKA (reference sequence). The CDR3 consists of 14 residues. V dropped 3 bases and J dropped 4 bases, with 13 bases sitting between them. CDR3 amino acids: CSARNRHPNQPQHF. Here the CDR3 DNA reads TGCAGTGCTAGGAACAGGCACCCAAATCAGCCCCAGCATTTT.

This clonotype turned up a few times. As DNA, the CDR3 is TGCAGCGGGCAGGGGCACAATGAGCAGTTCTTC. It is translated as CSGQGHNEQFF. The chain recombines TRBV29-1 with TRBJ2-1, with D maybe TRBD1 (6 bases). Germline CDR1 SQVTM, CDR2 ANQGSEA. V lost 7 bases, J lost 5 bases, and 9 bases lay in between. This CDR3 has 11 residues.

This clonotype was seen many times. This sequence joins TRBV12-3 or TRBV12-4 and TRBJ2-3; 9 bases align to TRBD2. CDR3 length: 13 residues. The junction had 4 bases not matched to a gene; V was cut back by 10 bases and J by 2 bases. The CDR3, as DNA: TGTGCCACTAGACTAGCGGCCACAGATACGCAGTATTTT. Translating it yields CATRLAATDTQYF.

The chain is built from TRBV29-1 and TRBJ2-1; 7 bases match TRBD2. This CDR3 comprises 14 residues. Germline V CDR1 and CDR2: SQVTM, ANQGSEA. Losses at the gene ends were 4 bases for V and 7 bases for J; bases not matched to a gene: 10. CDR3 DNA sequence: TGCAGCGTTGTCCGGGGGGACCCTGGGAATGAGCAGTTCTTC. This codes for CSVVRGDPGNEQFF.

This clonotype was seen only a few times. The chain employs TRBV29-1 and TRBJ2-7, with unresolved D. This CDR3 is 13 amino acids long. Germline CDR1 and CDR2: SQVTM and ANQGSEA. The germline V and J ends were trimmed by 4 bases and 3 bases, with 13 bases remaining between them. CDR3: CSVALGYHYEQYF. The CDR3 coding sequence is TGCAGCGTTGCCCTCGGATACCACTACGAGCAGTACTTC.

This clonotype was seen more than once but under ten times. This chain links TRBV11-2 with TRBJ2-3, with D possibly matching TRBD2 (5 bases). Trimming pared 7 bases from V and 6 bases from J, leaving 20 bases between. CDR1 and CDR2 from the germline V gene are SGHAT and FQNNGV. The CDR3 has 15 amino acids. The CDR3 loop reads CASKLPAGSWDTQYF. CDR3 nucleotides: TGTGCCAGCAAACTACCCGCGGGTAGCTGGGATACGCAGTATTTT.

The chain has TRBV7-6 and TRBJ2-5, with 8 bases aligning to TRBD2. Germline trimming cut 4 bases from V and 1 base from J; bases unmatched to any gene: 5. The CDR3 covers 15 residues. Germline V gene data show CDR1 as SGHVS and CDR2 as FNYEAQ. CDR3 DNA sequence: TGTGCCAGCAGCTCGTTAGCGGGGAGCCAAGAGACCCAGTACTTC. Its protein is CASSSLAGSQETQYF.

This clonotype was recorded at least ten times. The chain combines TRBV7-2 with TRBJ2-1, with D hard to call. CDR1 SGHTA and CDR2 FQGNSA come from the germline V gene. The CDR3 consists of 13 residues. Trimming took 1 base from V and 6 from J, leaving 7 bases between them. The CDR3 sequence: CASSLDPANEQFF. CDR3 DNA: TGTGCCAGCAGCTTAGATCCAGCCAATGAGCAGTTCTTC.

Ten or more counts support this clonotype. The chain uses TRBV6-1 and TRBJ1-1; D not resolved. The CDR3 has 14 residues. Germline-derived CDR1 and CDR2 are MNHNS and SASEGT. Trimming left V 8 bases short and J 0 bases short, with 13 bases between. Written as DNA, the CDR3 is TGTGCCAGCGAGTACAGCCTAATGAACACTGAAGCTTTCTTT. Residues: CASEYSLMNTEAFF.

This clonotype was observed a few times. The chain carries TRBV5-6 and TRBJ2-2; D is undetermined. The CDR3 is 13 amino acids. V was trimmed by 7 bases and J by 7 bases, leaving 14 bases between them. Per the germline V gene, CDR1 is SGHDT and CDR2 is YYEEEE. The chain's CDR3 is CASRGYGIGELFF. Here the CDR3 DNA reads TGTGCCAGCCGTGGTTATGGAATCGGGGAGCTGTTTTTT.

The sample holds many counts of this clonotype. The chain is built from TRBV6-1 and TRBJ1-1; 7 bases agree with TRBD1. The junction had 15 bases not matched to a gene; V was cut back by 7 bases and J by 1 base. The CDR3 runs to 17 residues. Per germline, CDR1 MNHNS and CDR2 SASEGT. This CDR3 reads CASIASRGANENTEAFF. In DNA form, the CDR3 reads TGTGCCAGCATCGCGAGCAGGGGGGCGAATGAGAACACTGAAGCTTTCTTT.

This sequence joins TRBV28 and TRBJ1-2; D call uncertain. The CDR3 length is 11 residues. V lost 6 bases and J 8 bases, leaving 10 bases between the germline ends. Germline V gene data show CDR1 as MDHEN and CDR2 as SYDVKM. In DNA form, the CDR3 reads TGTGCCAGCAGCGAAACTCTGGGCTACACCTTC. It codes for CASSETLGYTF.

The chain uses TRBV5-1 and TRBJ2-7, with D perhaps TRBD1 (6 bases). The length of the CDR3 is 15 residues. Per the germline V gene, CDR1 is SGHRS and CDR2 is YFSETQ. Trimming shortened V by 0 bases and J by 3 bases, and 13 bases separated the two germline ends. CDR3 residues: CASSLDRTAFYEQYF. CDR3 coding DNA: TGCGCCAGCAGCTTGGACAGGACAGCGTTCTACGAGCAGTACTTC.

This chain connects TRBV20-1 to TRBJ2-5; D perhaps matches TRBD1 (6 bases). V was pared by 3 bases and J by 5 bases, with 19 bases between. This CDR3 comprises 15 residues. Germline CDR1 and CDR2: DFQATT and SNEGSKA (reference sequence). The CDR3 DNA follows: TGCAGTGCTAGCGCTGGCAGGGGTTTCTCGGAGACCCAGTACTTC. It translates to CSASAGRGFSETQYF.

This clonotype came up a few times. DNA for the CDR3: TGTGCCAGCAGCCCCCGGGACCGCGGGGTCTCCTATAATTCACCCCTCCACTTT. It encodes CASSPRDRGVSYNSPLHF. This chain uses TRBV3-1 with TRBJ1-6; possibly TRBD1 for D (5 bases). V was trimmed by 4 bases and J by 0 bases, leaving 16 bases between them. This CDR3 has 18 amino acids. Per germline, CDR1 LGHDT and CDR2 YNNKEL (reference sequence).

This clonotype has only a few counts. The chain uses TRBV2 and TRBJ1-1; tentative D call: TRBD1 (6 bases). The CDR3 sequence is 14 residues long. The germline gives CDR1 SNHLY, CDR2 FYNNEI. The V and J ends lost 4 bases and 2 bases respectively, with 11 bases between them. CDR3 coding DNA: TGTGCCAGCAGTGCCCAGGGGTTAAACACTGAAGCTTTCTTT. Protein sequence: CASSAQGLNTEAFF. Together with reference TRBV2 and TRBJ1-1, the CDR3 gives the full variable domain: EPEVTQTPSHQVTQMGQEVILRCVPISNHLYFYWYRQILGQKVEFLVSFYNNEISEKSEIFDDQFSVERPDGSNFTLKIRSTKLEDSAMYFCASSAQGLNTEAFFGQGTRLTVV.

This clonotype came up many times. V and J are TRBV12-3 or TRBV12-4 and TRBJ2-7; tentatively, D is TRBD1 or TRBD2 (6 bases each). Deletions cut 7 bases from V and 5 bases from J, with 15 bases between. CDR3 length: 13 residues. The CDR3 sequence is CASTRLGGHEQYF. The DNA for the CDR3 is TGTGCCAGCACCAGATTAGGGGGGCACGAGCAGTACTTC.

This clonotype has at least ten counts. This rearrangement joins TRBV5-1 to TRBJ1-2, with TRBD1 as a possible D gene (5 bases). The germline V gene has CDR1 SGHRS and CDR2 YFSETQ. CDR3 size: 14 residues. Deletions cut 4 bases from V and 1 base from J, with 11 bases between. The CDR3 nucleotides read TGCGCCAGCAGCGTGCAGGGAAATAACTATGGCTACACCTTC. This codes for CASSVQGNNYGYTF.

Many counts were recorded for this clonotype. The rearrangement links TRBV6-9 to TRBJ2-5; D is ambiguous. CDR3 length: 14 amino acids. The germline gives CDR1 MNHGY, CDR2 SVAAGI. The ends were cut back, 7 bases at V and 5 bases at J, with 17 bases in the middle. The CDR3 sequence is CASTAAPPPETQYF. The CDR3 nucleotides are TGTGCCAGCACTGCCGCTCCTCCCCCCGAGACCCAGTACTTC.

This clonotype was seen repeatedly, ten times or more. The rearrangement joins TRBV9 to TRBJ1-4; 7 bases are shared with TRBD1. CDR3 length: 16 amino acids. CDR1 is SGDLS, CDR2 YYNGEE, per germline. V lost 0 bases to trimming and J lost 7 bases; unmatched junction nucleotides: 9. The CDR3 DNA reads TGTGCCAGCAGCGTAGCCGCAGGGGGGTCTGGTGAAAAACTGTTTTTT. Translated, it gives CASSVAAGGSGEKLFF.

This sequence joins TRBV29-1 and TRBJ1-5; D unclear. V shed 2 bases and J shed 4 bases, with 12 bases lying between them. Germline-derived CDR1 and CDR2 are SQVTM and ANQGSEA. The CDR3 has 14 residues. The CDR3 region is CSVEFERLNQPQHF. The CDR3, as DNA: TGCAGCGTTGAATTTGAGCGACTGAATCAGCCCCAGCATTTT. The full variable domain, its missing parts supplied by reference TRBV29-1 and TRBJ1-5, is SAVISQKPSRDICQRGTSLTIQCQVDSQVTMMFWYRQQPGQSLTLIATANQGSEATYESGFVIDKFPISRPNLTFSTLTVSNMSPEDSSIYLCSVEFERLNQPQHFGDGTRLSIL.

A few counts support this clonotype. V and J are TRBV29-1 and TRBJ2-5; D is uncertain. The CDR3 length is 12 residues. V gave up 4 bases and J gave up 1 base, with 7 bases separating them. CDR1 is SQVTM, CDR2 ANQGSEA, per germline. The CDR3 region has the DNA TGCAGCGTTGTCACACCCCAAGAGACCCAGTACTTC. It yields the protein CSVVTPQETQYF.

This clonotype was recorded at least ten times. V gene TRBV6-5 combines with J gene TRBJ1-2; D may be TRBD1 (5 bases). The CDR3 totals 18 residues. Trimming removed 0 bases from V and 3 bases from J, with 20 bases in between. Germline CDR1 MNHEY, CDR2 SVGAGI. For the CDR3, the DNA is TGTGCCAGCAGTTACTCGATACAGGTTTTTGGTATCGACTATGGCTACACCTTC. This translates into CASSYSIQVFGIDYGYTF.

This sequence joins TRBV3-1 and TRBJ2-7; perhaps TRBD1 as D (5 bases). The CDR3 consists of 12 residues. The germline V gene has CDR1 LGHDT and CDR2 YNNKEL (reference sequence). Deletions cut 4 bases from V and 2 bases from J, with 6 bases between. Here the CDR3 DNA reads TGTGCCAGCAGCCGACAGACCTACGAGCAGTACTTC. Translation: CASSRQTYEQYF.

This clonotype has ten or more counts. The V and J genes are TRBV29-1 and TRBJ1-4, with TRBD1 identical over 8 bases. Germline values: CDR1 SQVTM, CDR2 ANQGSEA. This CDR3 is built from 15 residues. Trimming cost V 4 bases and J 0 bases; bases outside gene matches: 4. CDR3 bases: TGCAGCGTTGCCGACAGGGGATCAACTAATGAAAAACTGTTTTTT. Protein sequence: CSVADRGSTNEKLFF. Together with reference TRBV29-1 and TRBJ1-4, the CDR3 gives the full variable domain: SAVISQKPSRDICQRGTSLTIQCQVDSQVTMMFWYRQQPGQSLTLIATANQGSEATYESGFVIDKFPISRPNLTFSTLTVSNMSPEDSSIYLCSVADRGSTNEKLFFGSGTQLSVL.